The 25 T cell receptor beta chains below were found in one sample sequenced in a study of T-cell memory formation after mild COVID-19. One entry per CDR3 protein results from TCRdb running MiXCR on the 5' RACE reads. The sample includes over 350,000 distinct CDR3 sequences, approximately 25% of them seen just once. The sample consisted of PBMCs or a T cell subset sorted from them (not recorded which). These receptors were taken from an adult woman who had mild COVID-19 (a few samples of this study predate the infection). Cell type and time point are not known.

This chain uses TRBV5-1 with TRBJ2-7, with D maybe TRBD2 (5 bases). The V and J ends lost 7 bases and 6 bases respectively, with 14 bases between them. The CDR3 runs 12 residues. The germline CDR1 and CDR2 sequences are SGHRS and YFSETQ. The CDR3 region is CASFGRVGEQYF. CDR3 DNA sequence: TGCGCCAGCTTTGGGCGGGTCGGCGAGCAGTACTTC.

The chain combines TRBV7-2 with TRBJ1-6; 7 positions match TRBD1. With 2 bases clipped from V and 5 bases from J, the junction kept 3 bases outside the gene matches. Germline V lookup: CDR1 SGHTA, CDR2 FQGNSA. The CDR3 is 15 residues long. The CDR3 DNA sequence: TGTGCCAGCAGCTTATTCGGGACAGATAATTCACCCCTCCACTTT. Translating gives CASSLFGTDNSPLHF.

As concerns this clonotype: A much larger clonotype is one base distant, so this may be a read error. This chain connects TRBV24-1 to TRBJ2-2; D not resolved. The CDR3 totals 11 residues. V was pared by 4 bases and J by 6 bases, with 2 bases between. Looked up from germline, CDR1 is KGHDR and CDR2 is SFDVKD. CDR3 sequence: CATSESGELFF. CDR3 nucleotides: TGTGCCACCAGTGAGTCCGGGGAGCTGTTTTTT.

This clonotype occurred a few times. The rearrangement uses TRBV24-1 and TRBJ2-3, with 12 bases lining up with TRBD2. With 4 bases clipped from V and 2 bases from J, the junction kept 15 bases outside the gene matches. CDR1 KGHDR and CDR2 SFDVKD come from the germline V gene. The CDR3 sequence is 20 residues long. CDR3 loop: CATSDPWPRLAGAPTDTQYF. CDR3 DNA: TGTGCCACCAGTGACCCTTGGCCTCGACTAGCGGGGGCCCCCACAGATACGCAGTATTTT.

The CDR3 loop reads CATSDPSRGPGELFF. DNA for the CDR3: TGTGCCACCAGTGATCCCTCTAGAGGGCCCGGGGAGCTGTTTTTT. The chain has TRBV24-1 and TRBJ2-2; TRBD2 is a possible D gene (5 bases). The CDR3 loop spans 15 amino acids. Trimming took off 3 bases at V and 6 bases at J, with 13 bases between the two ends. CDR1 is KGHDR and CDR2 is SFDVKD in the germline V gene.

The J gene is TRBJ2-3, the V gene TRBV10-3, with D perhaps matching TRBD1 (6 bases). Germline V CDR1 and CDR2: ENHRY, SYGVKD. The CDR3 is made up of 15 amino acids. Trimming stripped 3 bases from V and 1 base from J, with 11 bases between. CDR3 amino acids: CAISEQGWGTDTQYF. CDR3 in DNA: TGTGCCATCAGTGAACAGGGCTGGGGCACAGATACGCAGTATTTT.

This clonotype was recorded a few times. The V gene is TRBV5-1, the J gene TRBJ2-7, with TRBD1 as a possible D gene (5 bases). The CDR3 runs to 14 residues. The germline gives CDR1 SGHRS, CDR2 YFSETQ. With 0 bases removed from V and 3 bases from J, the gap between germline ends came to 10 bases. CDR3 sequence (DNA): TGCGCCAGCAGCTTGGTGACAGCAAGCTACGAGCAGTACTTC. This gives the protein CASSLVTASYEQYF. Variable domain in full (rest from reference TRBV5-1 and TRBJ2-7): KAGVTQTPRYLIKTRGQQVTLSCSPISGHRSVSWYQQTPGQGLQFLFEYFSETQRNKGNFPGRFSGRQFSNSRSEMNVSTLELGDSALYLCASSLVTASYEQYFGPGTRLTVT.

The chain uses TRBV5-4 and TRBJ2-3, with a tentative D call TRBD2 (5 bases). Germline assignment: CDR1 SGHNT and CDR2 YYREEE (reference sequence). Trimming stripped 1 base from V and 2 bases from J, with 8 bases between. The length of the CDR3 is 14 residues. CDR3 bases: TGTGCCAGCAGCTTGCCCCGGGACACAGATACGCAGTATTTT. Translating gives CASSLPRDTDTQYF. Variable domain in full (rest from reference TRBV5-4 and TRBJ2-3): ETGVTQSPTHLIKTRGQQVTLRCSSQSGHNTVSWYQQALGQGPQFIFQYYREEENGRGNFPPRFSGLQFPNYSSELNVNALELDDSALYLCASSLPRDTDTQYFGPGTRLTVL.

The gene calls are TRBV20-1 and TRBJ2-3, with 10 bases lining up with TRBD2. The germline V gene has CDR1 DFQATT and CDR2 SNEGSKA (reference sequence). The ends lost 6 bases at V and 2 bases at J; junction bases unmatched: 5. This CDR3 comprises 14 residues. The CDR3 is CSASLAGATDTQYF. CDR3 DNA: TGCAGTGCCTCCCTAGCGGGGGCCACAGATACGCAGTATTTT.

The chain combines TRBV4-2 with TRBJ1-2; 10 positions agree with TRBD1. Germline assignment: CDR1 LGHNA and CDR2 YNFKEQ. This CDR3 is 15 amino acids long. Germline trimming cut 4 bases from V and 5 bases from J; bases unmatched to any gene: 7. CDR3: CASSPATGGFYGYTF. The CDR3 DNA sequence: TGTGCCAGCAGCCCGGCGACAGGGGGCTTTTATGGCTACACCTTC.

This clonotype was counted a few times. The genes are TRBV4-1 and TRBJ1-2; D remains ambiguous. This CDR3 contains 15 residues. V was trimmed by 1 base and J by 0 bases, leaving 9 bases between them. Germline V gene lookup returns CDR1 MGHRA and CDR2 YSYEKL. CDR3 region: CASSQVAGANYGYTF. CDR3 bases: TGCGCCAGCAGCCAAGTGGCCGGGGCTAACTATGGCTACACCTTC.

The chain has TRBV11-2 and TRBJ2-3, with 7 bases aligning to TRBD1. The CDR3 loop spans 16 amino acids. Germline V gene sequence: CDR1 SGHAT, CDR2 FQNNGV. V shed 5 bases, J shed 2 bases, and the junction held 10 bases outside the gene matches. The CDR3: CASSPPRTGVTDTQYF. The CDR3 region has the DNA TGTGCCAGCAGCCCTCCGCGGACAGGTGTCACAGATACGCAGTATTTT.

The genes are TRBV29-1 and TRBJ2-1; D is perhaps TRBD2 (6 bases). Germline values: CDR1 SQVTM, CDR2 ANQGSEA. The CDR3 has 16 amino acids. The V end lost 4 bases, the J end lost 6 bases, and 22 bases lay between the germline ends. As DNA, the CDR3 is TGCAGCGTTGGCCAGCCCCTCGGGACTGCTACCAATGAGCAGTTCTTC. Protein sequence: CSVGQPLGTATNEQFF.

This chain uses TRBV7-9 with TRBJ1-1, with a tentative D call TRBD1 (6 bases). Trimming cost V 5 bases and J 0 bases, with 13 bases left between them. The CDR3 sequence is 15 residues long. Germline lookup yields CDR1 SEHNR and CDR2 FQNEAQ (reference sequence). CDR3: CASSPRTAMNTEAFF. The CDR3 nucleotides are TGTGCCAGCAGCCCCCGGACAGCCATGAACACTGAAGCTTTCTTT.

This chain links TRBV24-1 with TRBJ2-5; TRBD2 might be the D (5 bases). CDR1 KGHDR and CDR2 SFDVKD come from the germline V gene. Trimming shortened V by 5 bases and J by 2 bases, and 11 bases separated the two germline ends. There are 14 residues in the CDR3. CDR3 nucleotide sequence: TGTGCCACCAGTGGCGGGCAGGAGCAAGAGACCCAGTACTTC. Translation gives CATSGGQEQETQYF.

The chain couples TRBV27 to TRBJ2-1, with TRBD2 identical over 7 bases. Germline V lookup: CDR1 MNHEY, CDR2 SMNVEV (reference sequence). Trimming cost V 4 bases and J 7 bases; bases outside gene matches: 7. There are 14 residues in the CDR3. Here the CDR3 reads CASSSGRAPNEQFF. As DNA, the CDR3 is TGTGCCAGCAGTTCTGGGAGGGCCCCTAATGAGCAGTTCTTC.

This clonotype has only a few counts. The chain couples TRBV12-3 or TRBV12-4 to TRBJ2-1, with 7 nucleotides matching TRBD2. The CDR3 is made up of 16 amino acids. V shed 1 base and J 9 bases; nucleotides not matched to a gene: 12. The CDR3 sequence is CASSLEPWGERGEQFF. The DNA of the CDR3 is TGTGCCAGCAGTTTAGAACCCTGGGGGGAGCGGGGTGAGCAGTTCTTC.

The V and J genes are TRBV13 and TRBJ1-1, with D unclear. The germline V and J ends were trimmed by 1 base and 1 base, with 7 bases remaining between them. Germline V gene data show CDR1 as PRHDT and CDR2 as FYEKMQ (reference sequence). The CDR3 contains 14 residues. This CDR3 is CASSLVVGNTEAFF. The DNA for the CDR3 is TGTGCCAGCAGCTTAGTAGTAGGGAACACTGAAGCTTTCTTT.

This clonotype was recorded a few times. V and J are TRBV6-5 and TRBJ1-2; D unresolved. Germline-derived CDR1 and CDR2 are MNHEY and SVGAGI. The V gene lost 8 bases and the J gene lost 0 bases, with 16 bases spanning the gap. The CDR3 spans 15 residues. CDR3 in amino acids: CASRSPGRTNYGYTF. DNA of the CDR3: TGTGCCAGCCGTTCTCCCGGGCGAACTAACTATGGCTACACCTTC.

The chain employs TRBV3-1 and TRBJ2-1; D gene ambiguous. V lost 7 bases and J 7 bases, leaving 20 bases between the germline ends. The CDR3 length is 15 residues. Germline-derived CDR1 and CDR2 are LGHDT and YNNKEL (reference sequence). For the CDR3, the DNA is TGTGCCAGCACCCGAGACCGAAACCCGCTGAATGAGCAGTTCTTC. Protein product: CASTRDRNPLNEQFF.

The chain combines TRBV24-1 with TRBJ1-5, with a tentative D call TRBD1 (5 bases). Trimming stripped 3 bases from V and 5 bases from J, with 7 bases between. The germline V gene has CDR1 KGHDR and CDR2 SFDVKD. This CDR3 is 13 amino acids long. The CDR3 DNA reads as TGTGCCACCAGTGATACGGGGGATCAGCCCCAGCATTTT. This translates into CATSDTGDQPQHF.

A single count supports this clonotype. V gene TRBV6-5 combines with J gene TRBJ2-3; 7 positions match TRBD1. J was trimmed by 0 bases and V by 5 bases; bases with no gene match: 8. The germline gives CDR1 MNHEY, CDR2 SVGAGI. The CDR3 runs to 16 residues. The CDR3 here is CASSNTGALSTDTQYF. As DNA, the CDR3 is TGTGCCAGCAGTAACACAGGGGCACTAAGCACAGATACGCAGTATTTT.

The chain has TRBV6-1 and TRBJ1-1; TRBD1 matches at 8 bases. In germline, CDR1 is MNHNS, CDR2 SASEGT. The CDR3 totals 15 residues. Losses at the gene ends were 4 bases for V and 1 base for J; bases not matched to a gene: 5. For the CDR3, the DNA is TGTGCCAGCAGTGGGACCGGGACAGGGAACACTGAAGCTTTCTTT. This codes for CASSGTGTGNTEAFF.

The chain uses TRBV11-2 and TRBJ1-1; D call uncertain. Germline loops: CDR1 SGHAT, CDR2 FQNNGV. Trimming removed 5 bases from V and 3 bases from J, with 16 bases in between. This CDR3 is built from 15 residues. CDR3 in amino acids: CASSPLLGMDTEAFF. The CDR3 nucleotides are TGTGCCAGCAGCCCCCTTTTGGGGATGGACACTGAAGCTTTCTTT.

This clonotype appeared a few times. The V call is TRBV4-1, the J call TRBJ2-3, with D uncertain. Germline V lookup: CDR1 MGHRA, CDR2 YSYEKL. V was shortened by 4 bases and J by 0 bases, with 8 bases between the two germline ends. The CDR3 runs to 14 residues. This CDR3 reads CASSPILSTDTQYF. The CDR3 DNA reads TGCGCCAGCAGCCCCATACTCAGCACAGATACGCAGTATTTT.